This paragraph reports one T cell receptor (beta chain). Its antigen is not known. The authors sorted CD4+ naive, central memory, regulatory and stem cell-like memory cells via CD45RO/CCR7/CD25/CD127/CD95/CD27. The sample is drawn from a study of beta chain features in type 1 diabetes. Study conclusions and caveats: TCRB CDR3s were moderately but significantly shorter in Type 1 diabetes patients in all four CD4+ subsets. Junctions at VDJ sites from type 1 diabetes patients had fewer insertions and more deletions.

Every isolated RNA sample was fully reverse transcribed, so sequencing captured expressed TCRB transcripts. TCRdb's table, derived via immunoSEQ multiplex PCR, lists solely in-frame clones and lacks some. The sample holds about 270,000 clones, roughly 15% seen once. CDR1 and CDR2 (germline): SNHLY, FYNNEI. CDR3 length: 15 residues. Trimming cost V 1 base and J 7 bases; bases outside gene matches: 4. The chain uses TRBV2 and TRBJ1-6, with 7 bases that match TRBD1. This clonotype was obtained from a woman between 40 and 50 years old in good health. Sequenced input: naive CD4+ T cells from blood. Here the CDR3 DNA reads TGTGCCAGCAGTGAAGTGCAGGGGGGAAATTCACCCCTCCACTTT. Translation gives CASSEVQGGNSPLHF.